The 26 T cell receptor beta chains below all came from one sample that was sequenced in a study of blood T cell repertoires in COVID-19. Generated by immunoSEQ multiplex PCR, the TCRdb table keeps only in-frame clones and is missing some. The sample comprises 65,000 to 90,000 clones, approximately 77% of which are singletons, and approximately 2.5% rests with the top ten. Sequences were obtained from peripheral blood. The receptors derive from a man aged 70 or older with COVID-19, enrolled during active disease.

This chain joins TRBV21-1 and TRBJ2-1; TRBD1, the table's D call, was not compared with the DNA. TRBV21-1 is an annotated pseudogene. CDR3 length: 16 amino acids. CDR3 coding DNA: TGTGCCAGCATCCAAAAGGGGGAATCGAATTACAATGAGCAGTTCTTC. Its translation is CASIQKGESNYNEQFF.

This chain connects TRBV5-1 to TRBJ2-1, with 8 positions matching TRBD1. CDR3 length: 15 amino acids. J gave up 2 bases and V 4 bases, and 5 bases lay outside the gene matches. Germline V lookup: CDR1 SGHRS, CDR2 YFSETQ. CDR3 loop: CASSTQGDPYNEQFF. CDR3 in DNA: TGCGCCAGCAGCACACAGGGGGACCCCTACAATGAGCAGTTCTTC.

This chain uses TRBV6-5 with TRBJ2-7; the D gene is possibly TRBD1 (6 bases). The CDR3 contains 16 residues. Germline V gene sequence: CDR1 MNHEY, CDR2 SVGAGI. Trimming took 3 bases from V and 3 from J, leaving 18 bases between them. CDR3 amino acids: CASSYFLGHTFYEQYF. Written as DNA, the CDR3 is TGTGCCAGCAGTTATTTTTTGGGACATACCTTCTACGAGCAGTACTTC.

The chain carries TRBV6-5 and TRBJ2-7; D might be TRBD1 (5 bases). With 10 bases removed from V and 3 bases from J, the gap between germline ends came to 10 bases. CDR3 size: 11 residues. CDR1 and CDR2 (germline): MNHEY, SVGAGI. The CDR3 here is CATTARYEQYF. The CDR3 nucleotides read TGTGCCACGACAGCGCGCTACGAGCAGTACTTC.

The genes are TRBV6-2 or TRBV6-3 and TRBJ1-2, with 8 bases identical to TRBD1. With V trimmed by 5 bases and J by 8 bases, 10 bases remained unmatched. This CDR3 has 14 residues. CDR1 is MNHEY, CDR2 SVGEGT, per germline. CDR3 sequence reads: CASSAGTGSGGYTF. The CDR3 nucleotides read TGTGCCAGCAGTGCCGGGACAGGAAGTGGAGGCTACACCTTC.

The rearrangement joins TRBV5-4 to TRBJ2-3; 9 nucleotides agree with TRBD2. CDR1 is SGHNT, CDR2 YYREEE, per germline (reference sequence). Trimming removed 2 bases from V and 5 bases from J; junction bases left unmatched: 9. The CDR3 has 16 amino acids. The CDR3 sequence: CASSFRLAGGIDTQYF. The DNA for the CDR3 is TGTGCCAGCAGCTTCCGGTTGGCGGGAGGGATAGATACGCAGTATTTT.

The rearrangement uses TRBV7-2 and TRBJ1-1; D call uncertain. Germline CDR1 is SGHTA and CDR2 is FQGNSA. Between the trimmed V and J ends, which lost 3 bases and 1 base, there was a span of 6 bases. The CDR3 runs to 13 residues. DNA for the CDR3: TGTGCCAGCAGCTTTAGACAGAACACTGAAGCTTTCTTT. As protein: CASSFRQNTEAFF.

The chain employs TRBV6-1 and TRBJ2-7; 9 bases are a match to TRBD2. The germline CDR1 and CDR2 sequences are MNHNS and SASEGT. The CDR3 is 16 amino acids. V shed 3 bases and J 7 bases; nucleotides not matched to a gene: 13. The CDR3 sequence: CASSDFFVLAGREQYF. Here the CDR3 DNA reads TGTGCCAGCAGTGACTTCTTTGTCCTAGCGGGACGGGAGCAGTACTTC.

V gene TRBV6-5 combines with J gene TRBJ1-2; 7 bases fit TRBD1. The V gene's germline CDR1 is MNHEY and CDR2 SVGAGI. This CDR3 region has 13 residues. V was clipped by 6 bases and J by 8 bases; unmatched bases: 9. CDR3 sequence reads: CASRTGTVVGYTF. Here the CDR3 DNA reads TGTGCCAGCAGGACAGGGACAGTGGTCGGCTACACCTTC.

This rearrangement joins TRBV6-2 or TRBV6-3 to TRBJ2-7; 9 bases align to TRBD1. Trimming at V came to 5 bases and at J to 3 bases, leaving 8 bases not matched to a gene. This CDR3 spans 15 amino acids. Germline CDR1 MNHEY, CDR2 SVGEGT. CDR3 bases: TGTGCCAGCAGTCTCGGGACAGGGTGGGGCTACGAGCAGTACTTC. Protein product: CASSLGTGWGYEQYF.

The rearrangement joins TRBV9 to TRBJ1-3, with D perhaps matching TRBD1 (5 bases). The CDR3 loop spans 14 amino acids. The V gene lost 2 bases and the J gene lost 4 bases, with 10 bases spanning the gap. In germline, CDR1 is SGDLS, CDR2 YYNGEE. CDR3 amino acids: CASSVRDFGNTIYF. CDR3 nucleotides: TGTGCCAGCAGCGTCAGGGATTTCGGAAACACCATATATTTT. Together with reference TRBV9 and TRBJ1-3, the CDR3 gives the full variable domain: DSGVTQTPKHLITATGQRVTLRCSPRSGDLSVYWYQQSLDQGLQFLIQYYNGEERAKGNILERFSAQQFPDLHSELNLSSLELGDSALYFCASSVRDFGNTIYFGEGSWLTVV.

The genes are TRBV10-3 and TRBJ2-7, with 9 bases that match TRBD2. The CDR3 is made up of 14 amino acids. V shed 0 bases and J 4 bases; nucleotides not matched to a gene: 1. The germline gives CDR1 ENHRY, CDR2 SYGVKD. The CDR3 nucleotides read TGTGCCATCAGTGAGTCGCTAGCGGGATACGAGCAGTACTTC. Translating gives CAISESLAGYEQYF.

This clone has only one observation. The J gene is TRBJ1-4, the V gene TRBV5-4, with TRBD1 matching 7 bases. Germline V gives CDR1 SGHNT, CDR2 YYREEE (reference sequence). The trim removed 4 bases at V and 7 bases at J, leaving 10 bases unmatched. The CDR3 is made up of 15 amino acids. CDR3 amino acids: CASSQNRGWGEKLFF. As DNA, the CDR3 is TGTGCCAGCAGCCAAAACAGGGGATGGGGTGAAAAACTGTTTTTT.

The chain is built from TRBV5-1 and TRBJ1-2, with a tentative D call TRBD1 (5 bases). Trimming removed 0 bases at V and 6 bases at J, with 12 bases between. The CDR3 has 14 residues. Germline loops: CDR1 SGHRS, CDR2 YFSETQ. The CDR3 sequence: CASSLGDSPHGYTF. The DNA of the CDR3 is TGCGCCAGCAGCTTGGGAGACAGCCCCCATGGCTACACCTTC. Together with reference TRBV5-1 and TRBJ1-2, the CDR3 gives the full variable domain: KAGVTQTPRYLIKTRGQQVTLSCSPISGHRSVSWYQQTPGQGLQFLFEYFSETQRNKGNFPGRFSGRQFSNSRSEMNVSTLELGDSALYLCASSLGDSPHGYTFGSGTRLTVV.

V gene TRBV5-1 combines with J gene TRBJ1-2, with TRBD1 as a possible D gene (5 bases). There are 15 residues in the CDR3. Germline CDR1 reads SGHRS; CDR2 reads YFSETQ. V shed 0 bases and J shed 1 base, with 10 bases lying between them. CDR3 sequence: CASSLGQTSNYGYTF. CDR3 in DNA: TGCGCCAGCAGCTTGGGACAGACGAGTAACTATGGCTACACCTTC.

The rearrangement uses TRBV20-1 and TRBJ1-2; D is undetermined. CDR1 is DFQATT, CDR2 SNEGSKA, per germline (reference sequence). This CDR3 has 15 amino acids. The V end lost 5 bases, the J end lost 2 bases, and 18 bases lay between the germline ends. This chain's CDR3 is CSAGVYATTNYGYTF. CDR3 in DNA: TGCAGTGCTGGTGTATACGCGACAACGAACTATGGCTACACCTTC.

This clone was seen a few times. This rearrangement joins TRBV6-5 to TRBJ1-3, with 9 bases aligning to TRBD1. V shed 5 bases and J 4 bases; nucleotides not matched to a gene: 6. This CDR3 is built from 15 residues. CDR1 and CDR2 (germline): MNHEY, SVGAGI. CDR3 DNA: TGTGCCAGCAGTCCCGCCGGGACAGGGGGAAACACCATATATTTT. Translated, it gives CASSPAGTGGNTIYF.

V gene TRBV29-1 combines with J gene TRBJ1-5; D is unclear. Trimming removed 6 bases from V and 7 bases from J, with 13 bases in between. This CDR3 comprises 12 residues. Germline lookup yields CDR1 SQVTM and CDR2 ANQGSEA. The CDR3, as DNA: TGCAGCGTGACTTCGGGTGGACAGCCCCAGCATTTT. Encoded protein: CSVTSGGQPQHF.

The rearrangement uses TRBV28 and TRBJ1-3; D unclear. V lost 5 bases, J lost 2 bases, and 10 bases lay in between. The CDR3 is made up of 14 amino acids. Germline CDR1 and CDR2: MDHEN and SYDVKM. This CDR3 is CASSPGSAGNTIYF. In DNA form, the CDR3 reads TGTGCCAGCAGTCCGGGGTCGGCTGGAAACACCATATATTTT.

This rearrangement joins TRBV6-2 or TRBV6-3 to TRBJ2-3; tentative D call: TRBD1 (5 bases). This CDR3 region has 14 residues. V gave up 2 bases and J gave up 4 bases, with 10 bases separating them. Germline CDR1 is MNHEY and CDR2 is SVGEGT. The CDR3 loop reads CASSYDLGADTQYF. CDR3 nucleotide sequence: TGTGCCAGCAGTTACGATTTAGGGGCAGATACGCAGTATTTT.

The chain carries TRBV19 and TRBJ2-3; 9 nucleotides align to TRBD1. Germline lookup yields CDR1 LNHDA and CDR2 SQIVND (reference sequence). The CDR3 covers 14 residues. V dropped 6 bases and J dropped 3; count of bases not matched to a gene: 4. The CDR3 DNA follows: TGTGCCAGTAGGGTGGGACAGGGTACAGATACGCAGTATTTT. Its protein is CASRVGQGTDTQYF.

The rearrangement uses TRBV7-2 and TRBJ2-1, with D unclear. This CDR3 comprises 17 residues. CDR1 is SGHTA, CDR2 FQGNSA, per germline. Deletions cut 5 bases from V and 1 base from J, with 18 bases between. The CDR3 nucleotides read TGTGCCAGCAGCCTAGAGTTACTCGCTAGTTCCTACAATGAGCAGTTCTTC. Amino acid sequence: CASSLELLASSYNEQFF.

The CDR3 here is CASSLESGSRYEQYF. In DNA form, the CDR3 reads TGCGCCAGCAGCTTGGAAAGCGGGAGTAGATACGAGCAGTACTTC. The V gene is TRBV5-1, the J gene TRBJ2-7, with 8 nucleotides matching TRBD2. Germline V CDR1 and CDR2: SGHRS, YFSETQ. V lost 0 bases to trimming and J lost 4 bases; unmatched junction nucleotides: 6. The length of the CDR3 is 15 residues.

The chain is built from TRBV9 and TRBJ2-3; D is undetermined. The germline gives CDR1 SGDLS, CDR2 YYNGEE. Trimming stripped 1 base from V and 4 bases from J, with 13 bases between. The CDR3 consists of 15 residues. The CDR3 DNA is TGTGCCAGCAGCGTACAAGAGATCTTCCCAGATACGCAGTATTTT. Translation gives CASSVQEIFPDTQYF.

This chain joins TRBV5-1 and TRBJ2-5; D is perhaps TRBD1 (6 bases). This CDR3 has 14 residues. Germline CDR1 reads SGHRS; CDR2 reads YFSETQ. Trimming cost V 4 bases and J 2 bases, with 12 bases left between them. The CDR3 coding sequence is TGCGCCAGCAGCCGAGACAGGACTCAAGAGACCCAGTACTTC. Its protein product is CASSRDRTQETQYF.

Of note for this clone: At one end the junction does not follow the germline gene, possibly because of a read error. The chain joins TRBV3-1 (or the pseudogene TRBV3-2) to TRBJ2-7; 10 bases align to TRBD2. This CDR3 region has 13 residues. Germline loops: CDR1 LGHDT, CDR2 YNNKEL (reference sequence). The CDR3 here is CASSPNQREGRNF. Written as DNA, the CDR3 is TGTGCCAGCAGCCCCAACCAGCGGGAGGGCCGGAACTTC.